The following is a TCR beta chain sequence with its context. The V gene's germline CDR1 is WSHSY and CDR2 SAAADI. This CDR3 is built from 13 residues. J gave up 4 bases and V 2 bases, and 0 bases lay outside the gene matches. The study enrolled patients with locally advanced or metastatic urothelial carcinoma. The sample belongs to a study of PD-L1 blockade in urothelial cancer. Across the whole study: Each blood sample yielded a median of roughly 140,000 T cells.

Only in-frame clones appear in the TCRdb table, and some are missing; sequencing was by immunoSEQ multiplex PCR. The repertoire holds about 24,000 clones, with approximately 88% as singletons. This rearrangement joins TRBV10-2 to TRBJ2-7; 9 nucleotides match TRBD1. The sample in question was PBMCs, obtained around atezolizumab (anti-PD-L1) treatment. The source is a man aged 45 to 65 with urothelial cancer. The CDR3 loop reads CASSEGQGYEQYF. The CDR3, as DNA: TGCGCCAGCAGTGAGGGACAGGGGTACGAGCAGTACTTC.